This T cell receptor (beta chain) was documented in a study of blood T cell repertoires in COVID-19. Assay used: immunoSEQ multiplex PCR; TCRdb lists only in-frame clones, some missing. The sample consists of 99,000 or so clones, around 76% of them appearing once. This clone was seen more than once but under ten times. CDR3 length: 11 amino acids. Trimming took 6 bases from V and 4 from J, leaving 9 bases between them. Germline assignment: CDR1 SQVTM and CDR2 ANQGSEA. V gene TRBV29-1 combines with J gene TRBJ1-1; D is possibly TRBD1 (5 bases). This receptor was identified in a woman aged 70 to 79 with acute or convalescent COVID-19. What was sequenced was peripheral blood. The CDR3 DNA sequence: TGCAGCGTCCAAAGGGGCACTGAAGCTTTCTTT. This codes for CSVQRGTEAFF.